The 2 T cell receptor beta chains listed next were all sequenced from one sample in a study of T-cell reconstitution after alpha-beta-depleted transplantation in children. The TCRbeta library incorporated unique molecular identifiers. MiXCR, run by TCRdb on the PCR reads, gives a single entry per CDR3 protein. The sample records around 480,000 distinct CDR3 sequences, 32% being singletons. The sequencing used PBMCs from the stem cell graft donor, collected from the stem cell graft. Receptors originate from a human donor who donated a stem cell graft to a child with aplastic anemia.

The chain couples TRBV20-1 to TRBJ2-7, with D unresolved. Germline V gene lookup returns CDR1 DFQATT and CDR2 SNEGSKA (reference sequence). This CDR3 region has 13 residues. V was pared by 3 bases and J by 0 bases, with 9 bases between. The CDR3 DNA sequence: TGCAGTGCTAGGCGTCCTAGCTCCTACGAGCAGTACTTC. This codes for CSARRPSSYEQYF.

The chain has TRBV11-2 and TRBJ2-1, with D uncertain. Germline V gene data show CDR1 as SGHAT and CDR2 as FQNNGV. V gave up 5 bases and J gave up 11 bases, with 13 bases separating them. This CDR3 has 12 residues. CDR3 sequence reads: CASSPLDAQQFF. In DNA, the CDR3 is TGTGCCAGCAGCCCCCTCGACGCCCAGCAGTTCTTC.